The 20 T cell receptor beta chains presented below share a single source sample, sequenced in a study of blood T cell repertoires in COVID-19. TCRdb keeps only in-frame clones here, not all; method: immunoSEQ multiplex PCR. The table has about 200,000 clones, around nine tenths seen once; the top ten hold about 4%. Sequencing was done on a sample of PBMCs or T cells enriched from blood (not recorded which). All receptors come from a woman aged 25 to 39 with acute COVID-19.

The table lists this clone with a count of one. The CDR3 here is CARSTGLAGGLRNEQYF. For the CDR3, the DNA is TGTGCCAGAAGCACGGGACTAGCGGGGGGGCTCAGAAACGAGCAGTACTTC. The J gene is TRBJ2-7, the V gene TRBV5-3, with 16 bases lining up with TRBD2. TRBV5-3 is an ORF for which the function is uncertain. After removal of 4 bases from V and 5 bases from J, the junction contained 9 bases not matched to a gene. The CDR3 loop spans 17 amino acids.

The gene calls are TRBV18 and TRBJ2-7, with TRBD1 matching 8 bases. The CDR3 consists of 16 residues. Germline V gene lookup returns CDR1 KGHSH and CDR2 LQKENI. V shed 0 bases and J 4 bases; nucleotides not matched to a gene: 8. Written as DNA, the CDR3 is TGTGCCAGCTCACCACCGTTCGGACAGGGTGATTACGAGCAGTACTTC. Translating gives CASSPPFGQGDYEQYF.

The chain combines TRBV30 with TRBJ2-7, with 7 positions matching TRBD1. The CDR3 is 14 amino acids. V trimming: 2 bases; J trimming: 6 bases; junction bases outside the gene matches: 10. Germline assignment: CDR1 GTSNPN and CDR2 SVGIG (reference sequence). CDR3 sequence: CAWSPTSTGIEQYF. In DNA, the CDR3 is TGTGCCTGGAGTCCGACGTCGACAGGGATCGAGCAGTACTTC.

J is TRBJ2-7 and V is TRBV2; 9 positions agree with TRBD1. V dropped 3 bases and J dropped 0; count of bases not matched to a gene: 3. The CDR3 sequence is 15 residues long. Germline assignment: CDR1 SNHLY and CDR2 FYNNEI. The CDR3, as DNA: TGTGCCAGCAGTGATCAGGACAGGGGCTCCTACGAGCAGTACTTC. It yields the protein CASSDQDRGSYEQYF.

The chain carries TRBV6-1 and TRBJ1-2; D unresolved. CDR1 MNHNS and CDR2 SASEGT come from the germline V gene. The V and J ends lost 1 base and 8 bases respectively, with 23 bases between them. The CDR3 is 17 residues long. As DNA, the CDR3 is TGTGCCAGCAGTGAAGTAGGTAGACCATACCCGCGGGAAGGCTACACCTTC. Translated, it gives CASSEVGRPYPREGYTF.

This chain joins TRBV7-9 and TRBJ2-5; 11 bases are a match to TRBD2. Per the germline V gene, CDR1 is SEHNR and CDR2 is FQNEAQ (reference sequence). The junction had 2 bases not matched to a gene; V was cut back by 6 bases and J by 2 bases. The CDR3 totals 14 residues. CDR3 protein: CASRRLAGQETQYF. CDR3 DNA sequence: TGTGCCAGCAGGCGACTAGCGGGGCAAGAGACCCAGTACTTC.

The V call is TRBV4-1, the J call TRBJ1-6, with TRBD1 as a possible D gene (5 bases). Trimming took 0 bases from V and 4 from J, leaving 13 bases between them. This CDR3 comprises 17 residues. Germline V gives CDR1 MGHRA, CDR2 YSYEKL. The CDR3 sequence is CASSQDLGGMYNSPLHF. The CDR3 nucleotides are TGCGCCAGCAGCCAAGATCTCGGGGGGATGTATAATTCACCCCTCCACTTT.

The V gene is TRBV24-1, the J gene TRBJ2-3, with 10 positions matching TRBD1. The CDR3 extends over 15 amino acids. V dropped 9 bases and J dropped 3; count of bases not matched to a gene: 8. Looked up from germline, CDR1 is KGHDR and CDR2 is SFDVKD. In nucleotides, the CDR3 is TGTGCCACCCAACCAGGACAGGGGGGAACAGATACGCAGTATTTT. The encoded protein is CATQPGQGGTDTQYF.

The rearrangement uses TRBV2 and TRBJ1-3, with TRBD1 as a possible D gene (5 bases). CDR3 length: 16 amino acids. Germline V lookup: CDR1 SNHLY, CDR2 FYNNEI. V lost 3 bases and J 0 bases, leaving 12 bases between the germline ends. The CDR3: CASSDDPGYSGNTIYF. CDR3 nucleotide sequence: TGTGCCAGCAGTGATGATCCAGGGTACTCTGGAAACACCATATATTTT.

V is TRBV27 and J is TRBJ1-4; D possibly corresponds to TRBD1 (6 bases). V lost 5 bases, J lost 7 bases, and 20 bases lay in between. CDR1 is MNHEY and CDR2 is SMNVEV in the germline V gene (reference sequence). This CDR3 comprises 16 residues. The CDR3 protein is CASSPTAWGGGEKLFF. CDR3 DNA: TGTGCCAGCAGTCCCACAGCTTGGGGGGGCGGTGAAAAACTGTTTTTT.

In nucleotides, the CDR3 is TGTGCCAGCAGCGAGGGACAGGGTCCCGGGGAGCTGTTTTTT. This codes for CASSEGQGPGELFF. The chain carries TRBV9 and TRBJ2-2, with TRBD1 matching 9 bases. Germline CDR1 reads SGDLS; CDR2 reads YYNGEE. This CDR3 is built from 14 residues. V trimming: 3 bases; J trimming: 6 bases; junction bases outside the gene matches: 3.

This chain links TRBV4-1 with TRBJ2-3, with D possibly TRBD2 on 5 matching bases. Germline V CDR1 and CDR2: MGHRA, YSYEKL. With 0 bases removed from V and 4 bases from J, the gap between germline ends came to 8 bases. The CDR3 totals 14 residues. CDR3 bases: TGCGCCAGCAGCCAAGATCGGCGGGCAGATACGCAGTATTTT. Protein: CASSQDRRADTQYF.

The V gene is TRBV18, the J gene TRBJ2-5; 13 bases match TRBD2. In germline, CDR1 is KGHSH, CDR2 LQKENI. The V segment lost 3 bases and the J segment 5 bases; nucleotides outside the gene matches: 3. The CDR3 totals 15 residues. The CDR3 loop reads CASSPPGLAGETQYF. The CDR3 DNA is TGTGCCAGCTCACCTCCGGGACTAGCGGGGGAGACCCAGTACTTC.

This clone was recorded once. The CDR3 reads CASSFYRDDGELFF. In DNA form, the CDR3 reads TGTGCCAGCAGCTTCTACAGGGACGACGGGGAGCTGTTTTTT. This sequence joins TRBV13 and TRBJ2-2, with D tentatively TRBD1 (6 bases). Germline values: CDR1 PRHDT, CDR2 FYEKMQ (reference sequence). Trimming took off 3 bases at V and 7 bases at J, with 12 bases between the two ends. The CDR3 loop spans 14 amino acids.

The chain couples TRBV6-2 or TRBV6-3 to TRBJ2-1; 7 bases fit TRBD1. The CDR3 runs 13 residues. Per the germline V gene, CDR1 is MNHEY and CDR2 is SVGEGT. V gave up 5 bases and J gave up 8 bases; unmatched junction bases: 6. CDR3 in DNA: TGTGCCAGCAGTAGACAGGGACGCGATGAGCAGTTCTTC. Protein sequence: CASSRQGRDEQFF.

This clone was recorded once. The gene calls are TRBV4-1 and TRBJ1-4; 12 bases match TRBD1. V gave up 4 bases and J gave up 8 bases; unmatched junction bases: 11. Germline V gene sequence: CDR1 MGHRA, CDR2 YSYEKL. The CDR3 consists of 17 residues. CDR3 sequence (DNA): TGCGCCAGCAGCCTCCAGGTTACGGGACAGGGGGCCGAAAAACTGTTTTTT. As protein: CASSLQVTGQGAEKLFF.

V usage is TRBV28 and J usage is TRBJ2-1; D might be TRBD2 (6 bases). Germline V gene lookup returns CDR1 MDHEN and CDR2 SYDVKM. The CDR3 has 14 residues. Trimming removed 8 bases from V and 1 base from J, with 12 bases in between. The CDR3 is CASGGGISYNEQFF. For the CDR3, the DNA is TGTGCCAGCGGTGGGGGGATTTCCTACAATGAGCAGTTCTTC.

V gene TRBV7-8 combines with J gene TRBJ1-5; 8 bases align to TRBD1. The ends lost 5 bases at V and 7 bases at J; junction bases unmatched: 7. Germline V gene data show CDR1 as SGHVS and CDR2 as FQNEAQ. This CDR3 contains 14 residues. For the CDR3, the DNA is TGTGCCAGCAGCCCGGACAGGGTGAGGCAGCCCCAGCATTTT. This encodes CASSPDRVRQPQHF.

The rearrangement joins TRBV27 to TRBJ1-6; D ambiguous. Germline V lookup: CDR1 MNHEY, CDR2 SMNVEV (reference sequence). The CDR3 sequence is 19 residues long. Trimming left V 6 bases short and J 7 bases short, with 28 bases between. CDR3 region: CASRSNHRSDHRGNSPLHF. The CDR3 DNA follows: TGTGCCAGCAGATCTAACCACCGCAGTGATCATAGAGGCAATTCACCCCTCCACTTT.

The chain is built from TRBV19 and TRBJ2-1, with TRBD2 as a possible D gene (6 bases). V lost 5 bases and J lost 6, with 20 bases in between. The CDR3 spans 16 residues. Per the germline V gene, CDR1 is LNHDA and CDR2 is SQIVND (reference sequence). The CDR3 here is CASSPLWRETGNEQFF. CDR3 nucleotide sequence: TGTGCCAGTAGTCCACTGTGGCGGGAAACCGGCAATGAGCAGTTCTTC.